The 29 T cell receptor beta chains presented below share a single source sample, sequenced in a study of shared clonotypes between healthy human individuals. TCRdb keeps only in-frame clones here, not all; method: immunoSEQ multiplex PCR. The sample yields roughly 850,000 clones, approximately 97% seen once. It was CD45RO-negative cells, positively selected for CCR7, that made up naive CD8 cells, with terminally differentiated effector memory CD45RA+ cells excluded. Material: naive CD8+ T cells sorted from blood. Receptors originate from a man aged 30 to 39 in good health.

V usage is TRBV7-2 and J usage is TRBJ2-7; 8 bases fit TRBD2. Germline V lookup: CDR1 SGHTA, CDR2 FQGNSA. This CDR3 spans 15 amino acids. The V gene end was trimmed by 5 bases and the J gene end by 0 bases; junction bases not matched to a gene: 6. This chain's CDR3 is CASSPLAVSSYEQYF. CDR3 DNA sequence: TGTGCCAGCAGCCCACTAGCGGTAAGCTCCTACGAGCAGTACTTC.

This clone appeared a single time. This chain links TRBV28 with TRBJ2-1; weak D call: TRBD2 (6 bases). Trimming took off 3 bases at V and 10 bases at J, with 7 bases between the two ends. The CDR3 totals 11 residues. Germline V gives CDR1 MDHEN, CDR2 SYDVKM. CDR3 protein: CASSFSGEQFF. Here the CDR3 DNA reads TGTGCCAGCAGTTTTAGCGGAGAGCAGTTCTTC.

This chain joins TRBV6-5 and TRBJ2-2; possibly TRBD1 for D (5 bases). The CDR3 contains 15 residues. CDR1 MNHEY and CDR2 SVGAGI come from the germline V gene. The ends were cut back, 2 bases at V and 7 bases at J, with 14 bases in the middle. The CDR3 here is CASSYRAGIVGELFF. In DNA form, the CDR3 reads TGTGCCAGCAGTTACCGAGCAGGGATAGTCGGGGAGCTGTTTTTT.

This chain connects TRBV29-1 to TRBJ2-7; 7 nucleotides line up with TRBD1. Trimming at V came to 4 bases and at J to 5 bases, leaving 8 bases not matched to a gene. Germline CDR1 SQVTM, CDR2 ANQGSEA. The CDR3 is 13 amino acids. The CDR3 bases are TGCAGCGTTGGACCGGACAGGAACCACGAGCAGTACTTC. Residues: CSVGPDRNHEQYF.

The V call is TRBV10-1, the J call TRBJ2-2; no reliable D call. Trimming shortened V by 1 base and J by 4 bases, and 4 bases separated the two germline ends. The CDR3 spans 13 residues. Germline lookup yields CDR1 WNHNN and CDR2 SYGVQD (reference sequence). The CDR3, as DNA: TGCGCCAGCAGTGAGTTGCTCACCGGGGAGCTGTTTTTT. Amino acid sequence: CASSELLTGELFF.

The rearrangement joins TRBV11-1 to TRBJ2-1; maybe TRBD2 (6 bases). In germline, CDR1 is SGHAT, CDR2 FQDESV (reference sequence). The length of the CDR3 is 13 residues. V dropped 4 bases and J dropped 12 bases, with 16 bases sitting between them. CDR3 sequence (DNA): TGTGCCAGCAGCTCCCTGGATGGAGGGAGGCAGTTCTTC. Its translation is CASSSLDGGRQFF.

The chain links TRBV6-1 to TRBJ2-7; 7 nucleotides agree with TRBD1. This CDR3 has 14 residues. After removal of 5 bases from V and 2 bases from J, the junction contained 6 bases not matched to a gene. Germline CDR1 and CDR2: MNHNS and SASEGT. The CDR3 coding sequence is TGTGCCAGCAGTTGGGACAGAGGAGCCTACGAGCAGTACTTC. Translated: CASSWDRGAYEQYF.

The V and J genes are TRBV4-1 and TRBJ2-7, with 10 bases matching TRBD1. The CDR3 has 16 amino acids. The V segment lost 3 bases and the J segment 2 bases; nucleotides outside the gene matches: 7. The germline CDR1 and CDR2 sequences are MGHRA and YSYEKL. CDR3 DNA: TGCGCCAGCAGCCAGCTTGGGGGACAGGGGACCTACGAGCAGTACTTC. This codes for CASSQLGGQGTYEQYF.

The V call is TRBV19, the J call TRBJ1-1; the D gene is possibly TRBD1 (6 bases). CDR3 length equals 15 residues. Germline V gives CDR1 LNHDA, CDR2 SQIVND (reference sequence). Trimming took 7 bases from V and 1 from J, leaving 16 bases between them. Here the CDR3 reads CASTMGAGPNTEAFF. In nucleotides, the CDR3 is TGTGCCAGTACCATGGGGGCAGGGCCGAACACTGAAGCTTTCTTT.

The CDR3 loop is CASSESPRSGANVLTF. The CDR3 DNA reads as TGCGCCAGCAGTGAGTCCCCCCGCTCTGGGGCCAACGTCCTGACTTTC. The chain uses TRBV10-1 and TRBJ2-6; D is unresolved. Germline values: CDR1 WNHNN, CDR2 SYGVQD (reference sequence). CDR3 length: 16 residues. Trimming took off 0 bases at V and 0 bases at J, with 6 bases between the two ends.

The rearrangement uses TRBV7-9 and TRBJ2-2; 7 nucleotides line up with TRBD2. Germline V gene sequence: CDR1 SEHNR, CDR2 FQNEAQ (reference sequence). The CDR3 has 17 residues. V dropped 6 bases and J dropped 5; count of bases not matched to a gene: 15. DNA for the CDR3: TGTGCCAGCAGACCAGAACTAAGCGGGACGGGGACCGGGGAGCTGTTTTTT. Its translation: CASRPELSGTGTGELFF. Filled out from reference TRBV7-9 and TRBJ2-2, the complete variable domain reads DTGVSQNPRHKITKRGQNVTFRCDPISEHNRLYWYRQTLGQGPEFLTYFQNEAQLEKSRLLSDRFSAERPKGSFSTLEIQRTEQGDSAMYLCASRPELSGTGTGELFFGEGSRLTVL.

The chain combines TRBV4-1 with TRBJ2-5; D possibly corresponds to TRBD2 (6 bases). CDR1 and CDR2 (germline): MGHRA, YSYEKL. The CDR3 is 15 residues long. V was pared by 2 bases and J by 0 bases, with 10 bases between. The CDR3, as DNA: TGCGCCAGCAGCCAATTCGGCGGGGACCAAGAGACCCAGTACTTC. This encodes CASSQFGGDQETQYF.

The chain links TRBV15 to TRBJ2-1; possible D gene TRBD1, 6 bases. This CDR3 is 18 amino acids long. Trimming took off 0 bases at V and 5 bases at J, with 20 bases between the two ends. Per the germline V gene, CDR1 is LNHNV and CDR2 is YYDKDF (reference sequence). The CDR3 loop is CATSRDRGPQGWDNEQFF. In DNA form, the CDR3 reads TGTGCCACCAGCAGAGATCGAGGGCCACAGGGATGGGACAATGAGCAGTTCTTC.

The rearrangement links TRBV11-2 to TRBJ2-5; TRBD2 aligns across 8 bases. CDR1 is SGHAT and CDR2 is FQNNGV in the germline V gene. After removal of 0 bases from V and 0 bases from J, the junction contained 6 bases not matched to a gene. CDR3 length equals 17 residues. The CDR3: CASSLEVSGAYQETQYF. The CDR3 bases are TGTGCCAGCAGCTTAGAAGTTAGCGGGGCGTACCAAGAGACCCAGTACTTC.

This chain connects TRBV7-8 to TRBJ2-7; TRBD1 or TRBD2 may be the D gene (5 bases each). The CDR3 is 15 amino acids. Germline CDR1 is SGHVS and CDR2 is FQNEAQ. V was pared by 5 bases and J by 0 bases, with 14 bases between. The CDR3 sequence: CASSVGTASSYEQYF. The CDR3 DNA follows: TGTGCCAGCAGCGTGGGGACGGCAAGCTCCTACGAGCAGTACTTC.

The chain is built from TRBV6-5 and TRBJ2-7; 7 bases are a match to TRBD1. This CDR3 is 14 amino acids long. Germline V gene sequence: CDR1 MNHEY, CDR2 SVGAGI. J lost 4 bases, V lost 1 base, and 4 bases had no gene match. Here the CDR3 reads CASSYWGQSYEQYF. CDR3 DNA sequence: TGTGCCAGCAGTTACTGGGGACAGTCGTACGAGCAGTACTTC.

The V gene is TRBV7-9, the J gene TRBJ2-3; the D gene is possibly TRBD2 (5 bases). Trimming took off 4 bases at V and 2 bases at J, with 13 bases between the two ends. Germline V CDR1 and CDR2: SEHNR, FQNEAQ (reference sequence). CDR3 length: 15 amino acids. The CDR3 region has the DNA TGTGCCAGCAGCTCCGGGCGTAGCGCCACAGATACGCAGTATTTT. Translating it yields CASSSGRSATDTQYF.

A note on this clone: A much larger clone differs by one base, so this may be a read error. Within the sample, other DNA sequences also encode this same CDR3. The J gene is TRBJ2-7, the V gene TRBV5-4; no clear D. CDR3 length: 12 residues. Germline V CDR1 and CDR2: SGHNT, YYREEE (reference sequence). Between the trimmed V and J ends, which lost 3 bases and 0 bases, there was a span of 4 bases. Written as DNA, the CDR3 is TGTGCCAGCAGCTCCGGCTCCTACGAGCAGTACTTC. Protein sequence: CASSSGSYEQYF.

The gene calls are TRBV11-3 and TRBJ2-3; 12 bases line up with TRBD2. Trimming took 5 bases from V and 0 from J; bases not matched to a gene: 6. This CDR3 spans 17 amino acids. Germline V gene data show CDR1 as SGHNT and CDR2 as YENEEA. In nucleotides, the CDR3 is TGTGCCAGCAGCCTGAGACTAGCGGGAGCTAGCACAGATACGCAGTATTTT. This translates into CASSLRLAGASTDTQYF.

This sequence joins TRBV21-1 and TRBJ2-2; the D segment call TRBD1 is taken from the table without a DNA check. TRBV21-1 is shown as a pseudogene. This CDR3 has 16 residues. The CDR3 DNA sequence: TGTGCCAGCGAACGGGCCAAGGGGTGGAACACCGGGGAGCTGTTTTTT. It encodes CASERAKGWNTGELFF.

Here the CDR3 DNA reads TGTGCCAGCCGGGACAGGAACTACGAGCAGTACTTC. Protein: CASRDRNYEQYF. This chain connects TRBV2 to TRBJ2-7; 8 positions match TRBD1. Trimming took 8 bases from V and 3 from J; bases not matched to a gene: 3. The CDR3 covers 12 residues. CDR1 and CDR2 from the germline V gene are SNHLY and FYNNEI.

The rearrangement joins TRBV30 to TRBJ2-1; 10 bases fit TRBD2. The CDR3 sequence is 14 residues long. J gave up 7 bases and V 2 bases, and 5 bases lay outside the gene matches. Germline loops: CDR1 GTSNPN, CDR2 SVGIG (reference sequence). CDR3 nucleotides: TGTGCCTGGAGTATCGAGCGGGAGGGGAATGAGCAGTTCTTC. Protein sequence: CAWSIEREGNEQFF.

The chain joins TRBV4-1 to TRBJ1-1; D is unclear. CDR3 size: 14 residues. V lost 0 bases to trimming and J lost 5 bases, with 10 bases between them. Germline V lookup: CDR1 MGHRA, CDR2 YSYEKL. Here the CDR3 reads CASSQDIGETEAFF. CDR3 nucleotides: TGCGCCAGCAGCCAAGATATTGGGGAGACTGAAGCTTTCTTT.

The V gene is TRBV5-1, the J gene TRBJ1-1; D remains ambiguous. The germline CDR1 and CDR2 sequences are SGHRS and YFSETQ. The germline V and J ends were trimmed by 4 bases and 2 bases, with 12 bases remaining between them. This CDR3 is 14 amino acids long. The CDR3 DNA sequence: TGCGCCAGCAGCCCGCGGATAGGTAACACTGAAGCTTTCTTT. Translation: CASSPRIGNTEAFF.

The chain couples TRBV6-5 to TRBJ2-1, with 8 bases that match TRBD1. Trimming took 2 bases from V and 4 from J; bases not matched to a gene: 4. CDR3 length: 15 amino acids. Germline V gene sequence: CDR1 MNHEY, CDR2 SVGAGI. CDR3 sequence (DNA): TGTGCCAGCAGTTACGGACAGGGAACTTACAATGAGCAGTTCTTC. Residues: CASSYGQGTYNEQFF.

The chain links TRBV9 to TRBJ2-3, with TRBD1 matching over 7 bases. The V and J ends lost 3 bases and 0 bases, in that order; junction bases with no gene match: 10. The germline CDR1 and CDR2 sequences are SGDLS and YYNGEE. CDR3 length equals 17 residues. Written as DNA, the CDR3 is TGTGCCAGCAGCGCGCCCTCAGGGGGTTCTAGCACAGATACGCAGTATTTT. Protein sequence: CASSAPSGGSSTDTQYF.

The CDR3 DNA follows: TGTGCCAGTAGTATCTGGGGGCAGTCCGGGGAGCTGTTTTTT. It translates to CASSIWGQSGELFF. The V call is TRBV19, the J call TRBJ2-2; perhaps TRBD1 as D (6 bases). The length of the CDR3 is 14 residues. With 3 bases removed from V and 6 bases from J, the gap between germline ends came to 11 bases. Per the germline V gene, CDR1 is LNHDA and CDR2 is SQIVND (reference sequence).

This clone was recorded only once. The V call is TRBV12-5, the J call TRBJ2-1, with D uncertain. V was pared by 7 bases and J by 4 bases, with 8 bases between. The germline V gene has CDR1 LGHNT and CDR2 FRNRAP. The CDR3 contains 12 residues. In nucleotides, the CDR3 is TGTGCTAGTGCCTTGGGGTACAATGAGCAGTTCTTC. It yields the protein CASALGYNEQFF.

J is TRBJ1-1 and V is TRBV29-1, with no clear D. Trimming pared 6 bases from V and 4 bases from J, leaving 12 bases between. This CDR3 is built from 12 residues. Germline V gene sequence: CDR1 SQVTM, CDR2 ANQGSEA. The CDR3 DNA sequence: TGCAGCGTCCCCGTGGTGGGCACTGAAGCTTTCTTT. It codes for CSVPVVGTEAFF.